This T cell receptor (beta chain) was retrieved from a study of T cell responses to AZD1222 COVID-19 vaccine. Sequencing was performed with immunoSEQ multiplex PCR; in TCRdb, only in-frame clones are kept and a portion is missing. The table has some 120,000 clones, 80% to 95% seen once. A word on this clone: Its specificity is not known.

The study's findings and limits: Receipt of two AZD1222 doses was followed by a rise in Spike-specific TCR breadth and depth. Samples come after the peak T cell response, not at day 14. Among those given AZD1222, only five or six were seropositive at baseline.

The V end was cut by 7 bases, the J end by 9 bases, with 19 bases between. The CDR3 covers 14 residues. Germline V CDR1 and CDR2: LNHDA, SQIVND (reference sequence). The gene calls are TRBV19 and TRBJ1-5; D is possibly TRBD1 (5 bases). The sequencing used peripheral blood, collected 28 days after the second dose of the MenACWY control vaccine. The origin of this receptor is an adult who received the MenACWY meningococcal vaccine as a control. The CDR3 nucleotides are TGTGCCAGTAAACCGGGACTTGGCTGGGCGCCCCAGCATTTT. The encoded protein is CASKPGLGWAPQHF. Filled out from reference TRBV19 and TRBJ1-5, the complete variable domain reads DGGITQSPKYLFRKEGQNVTLSCEQNLNHDAMYWYRQDPGQGLRLIYYSQIVNDFQKGDIAEGYSVSREKKESFPLTVTSAQKNPTAFYLCASKPGLGWAPQHFGDGTRLSIL.